This TCR beta chain was sequenced in a study of T cells in Graves' hyperthyroidism and ophthalmopathy. General observations from the study: From stable hyperthyroidism, ophthalmopathy was set apart by a 13 V-J model. Appearing also in blood were most of the thyroid clonotypes expanded above 0.001. It was a median around 6 months before onset that the model predicted ophthalmopathy.

Researchers took RNA transcripts and amplified the TCR beta CDR3 regions from them. The primer set for the first-round RT-PCR of the TCR CDR3 was HTBI. TCRdb fed the multiplex PCR reads into MiXCR, producing one record per CDR3 protein. The table records 550,000 to 700,000 distinct CDR3 sequences, about half of them present only once. Not enrolled were patients with uncontrolled infection, other autoimmune disease, pregnancy or lactation. Germline V lookup: CDR1 MNHEY, CDR2 SMNVEV (reference sequence). The V end was cut by 8 bases, the J end by 5 bases, with 24 bases between. The CDR3 is made up of 16 amino acids. A few counts support this clonotype. Its cognate antigen is unknown.

Sequencing used peripheral blood or thyroid tissue (not recorded which). The sequence derives from an adult woman with Graves' disease, either hyperthyroidism or ophthalmopathy (not recorded which). J is TRBJ2-5 and V is TRBV27, with D tentatively TRBD2 (6 bases). The CDR3 protein is CASSHGGTGRRETQYF. The DNA of the CDR3 is TGTGCCAGCTCACACGGGGGTACGGGCCGGCGGGAGACCCAGTACTTC.